A single sample is the source of the 8 T cell receptor beta chains below, sequenced in a study of T cell responses to AZD1222 COVID-19 vaccine. The table came from immunoSEQ multiplex PCR; TCRdb's copy has only in-frame clones and leaves some out. The sample carries under 130,000 clones, 75% to 90% recorded once. This material consisted of peripheral blood, taken 28 days after the second AZD1222 dose. Receptors originate from an adult who received the AZD1222 COVID-19 vaccine.

Here the CDR3 reads CASSDPGTGGAFTPPGELFF. CDR3 DNA sequence: TGCGCCAGCAGTGACCCAGGGACAGGGGGCGCCTTCACCCCCCCCGGGGAGCTGTTTTTT. The V call is TRBV10-2, the J call TRBJ2-2; 12 bases line up with TRBD1. V shed 3 bases, J shed 6 bases, and the junction held 17 bases outside the gene matches. CDR3 length: 20 amino acids. CDR1 is WSHSY, CDR2 SAAADI, per germline.

This chain uses TRBV7-2 with TRBJ2-3; 8 bases fit TRBD2. Germline CDR1 and CDR2: SGHTA and FQGNSA. This CDR3 is built from 15 residues. The V and J ends lost 5 bases and 4 bases, in that order; junction bases with no gene match: 8. CDR3 amino acids: CASSPQTSAADTQYF. The CDR3 nucleotides read TGTGCCAGCAGCCCACAGACTAGCGCTGCAGATACGCAGTATTTT. The whole variable domain, remainder taken from reference TRBV7-2 and TRBJ2-3, is GAGVSQSPSNKVTEKGKDVELRCDPISGHTALYWYRQSLGQGLEFLIYFQGNSAPDKSGLPSDRFSAERTGGSVSTLTIQRTQQEDSAVYLCASSPQTSAADTQYFGPGTRLTVL.

The rearrangement uses TRBV7-3 and TRBJ1-1; a weak D match, TRBD1 (5 bases). This CDR3 spans 14 amino acids. Trimming removed 5 bases at V and 3 bases at J, with 13 bases between. Per germline, CDR1 SGHTA and CDR2 FQGTGA. CDR3 in DNA: TGTGCCAGCAGCCCCGGGGCTTGGGACACTGAAGCTTTCTTT. This sequence encodes CASSPGAWDTEAFF.

J is TRBJ1-2 and V is TRBV5-4; D is ambiguous. The CDR3 totals 12 residues. Trimming stripped 1 base from V and 2 bases from J, with 3 bases between. Germline V gene data show CDR1 as SGHNT and CDR2 as YYREEE (reference sequence). The CDR3 spells CASSLTNYGYTF. The CDR3 nucleotides read TGTGCCAGCAGCTTGACCAACTATGGCTACACCTTC.

The table lists this clone with a count of one. This sequence joins TRBV4-1 and TRBJ2-7, with 10 bases lining up with TRBD2. The length of the CDR3 is 15 residues. V lost 2 bases to trimming and J lost 5 bases; unmatched junction nucleotides: 6. Germline lookup yields CDR1 MGHRA and CDR2 YSYEKL. The CDR3 protein is CASSQYLAGVHEQYF. Here the CDR3 DNA reads TGCGCCAGCAGCCAATATCTAGCGGGAGTCCACGAGCAGTACTTC.

This clone was counted once. The chain couples TRBV28 to TRBJ2-7; no clear D. The ends were cut back, 6 bases at V and 5 bases at J, with 17 bases in the middle. This CDR3 contains 14 residues. The germline gives CDR1 MDHEN, CDR2 SYDVKM. In nucleotides, the CDR3 is TGTGCCAGCAGCCGCTCCAGCTTGGTGAACGAGCAGTACTTC. This sequence encodes CASSRSSLVNEQYF.

As DNA, the CDR3 is TGTGCCAGTAGTTCATTCTCGACAGAGCCCCCGGGGATAGAGCAGTTCTTC. Translated, it gives CASSSFSTEPPGIEQFF. This chain uses TRBV19 with TRBJ2-1; tentatively, D is TRBD1 or TRBD2 (5 bases each). This CDR3 region has 17 residues. Per germline, CDR1 LNHDA and CDR2 SQIVND (reference sequence). Trimming stripped 5 bases from V and 10 bases from J, with 27 bases between.

The chain couples TRBV28 to TRBJ1-4, with no clear D. V lost 5 bases to trimming and J lost 2 bases, with 3 bases between them. The CDR3 contains 12 residues. Germline assignment: CDR1 MDHEN and CDR2 SYDVKM. DNA for the CDR3: TGTGCCAGCAGTACGACTAATGAAAAACTGTTTTTT. Encoded protein: CASSTTNEKLFF.